Shown below are 24 T cell receptor beta chains from a single sample sequenced in a study of CD8 T cells in ankylosing spondylitis. General observations from the study: In ankylosing spondylitis blood, a motif of eight highly homologous TCR beta variants appeared characteristic.

Their antigen targets remain unknown. Each CDR3 protein gets one entry after TCRdb re-called the 5' RACE reads with MiXCR. The sample contains around 450,000 distinct CDR3 sequences, approximately 26% of which appear only once. The sample taken for sequencing was blood, either unsorted or a sorted T cell fraction (not recorded which). The receptor set was obtained from a male donor with ankylosing spondylitis.

The chain recombines TRBV6-1 with TRBJ2-7, with 8 bases identical to TRBD2. Trimming removed 6 bases from V and 4 bases from J; junction bases left unmatched: 8. The CDR3 contains 14 residues. CDR1 and CDR2 (germline): MNHNS, SASEGT. In DNA form, the CDR3 reads TGTGCCAGCAGGGGCACCGGGAGGGGGTACGAGCAGTACGTC. This gives the protein CASRGTGRGYEQYV.

The chain links TRBV5-1 to TRBJ2-1; TRBD2 is a possible D gene (5 bases). CDR3 size: 15 residues. Trimming took 3 bases from V and 7 from J, leaving 17 bases between them. Per germline, CDR1 SGHRS and CDR2 YFSETQ. The CDR3 DNA sequence: TGCGCCAGCAGCTCTGAGGGAACTAGTGTGAATGAGCAGTTCTTC. Translating gives CASSSEGTSVNEQFF.

The chain has TRBV12-3 or TRBV12-4 and TRBJ1-5; possibly TRBD1 for D (6 bases). The CDR3 contains 13 residues. Trimming stripped 8 bases from V and 5 bases from J, with 13 bases between. CDR3 region: CASRWGQDQPQHF. In DNA, the CDR3 is TGTGCCAGCCGATGGGGGCAGGATCAGCCCCAGCATTTT.

This clonotype was detected a few times. This rearrangement joins TRBV5-1 to TRBJ2-1; 10 nucleotides agree with TRBD2. Losses at the gene ends were 2 bases for V and 6 bases for J; bases not matched to a gene: 2. This CDR3 has 14 amino acids. In germline, CDR1 is SGHRS, CDR2 YFSETQ. This chain's CDR3 is CASSLRTSGNEQFF. CDR3 nucleotides: TGCGCCAGCAGCTTACGGACTAGCGGCAATGAGCAGTTCTTC.

The CDR3 is CATSAAGSMYEQFF. As DNA, the CDR3 is TGTGCCACCAGTGCCGCCGGGAGTATGTATGAGCAGTTCTTC. V and J are TRBV24-1 and TRBJ2-1, with TRBD2 as a possible D gene (6 bases). Germline V lookup: CDR1 KGHDR, CDR2 SFDVKD. CDR3 length: 14 amino acids. Trimming cost V 5 bases and J 8 bases, with 15 bases left between them.

V gene TRBV2 combines with J gene TRBJ2-1; D not certain. Trimming took 5 bases from V and 6 from J, leaving 17 bases between them. The germline V gene has CDR1 SNHLY and CDR2 FYNNEI. This CDR3 contains 15 residues. The CDR3 region is CASSLFLGPPNEQFF. CDR3 DNA: TGTGCCAGCAGTCTCTTCCTAGGTCCTCCCAATGAGCAGTTCTTC.

The chain links TRBV20-1 to TRBJ1-3; no definite D call. Germline CDR1 DFQATT, CDR2 SNEGSKA (reference sequence). The CDR3 consists of 15 residues. Between the trimmed V and J ends, which lost 3 bases and 3 bases, there was a span of 15 bases. This CDR3 is CSASIGGTVGNTIYF. In DNA, the CDR3 is TGCAGTGCTAGTATTGGCGGAACAGTTGGAAACACCATATATTTT.

This clonotype was picked up a small number of times. The gene calls are TRBV29-1 and TRBJ2-7; 7 nucleotides agree with TRBD2. The CDR3 consists of 11 residues. Germline V gene data show CDR1 as SQVTM and CDR2 as ANQGSEA. J was trimmed by 6 bases and V by 4 bases; bases with no gene match: 3. Here the CDR3 DNA reads TGCAGCGTTGGCGCGGGAGCCGAGCAGTACGTC. Its protein product is CSVGAGAEQYV.

The J gene is TRBJ2-2, the V gene TRBV24-1; 10 positions agree with TRBD2. Per germline, CDR1 KGHDR and CDR2 SFDVKD. The V gene end was trimmed by 3 bases and the J gene end by 4 bases; junction bases not matched to a gene: 4. The CDR3 consists of 16 residues. This chain's CDR3 is CATSDPSGRGTGELFF. CDR3 in DNA: TGTGCCACCAGTGATCCTAGCGGGAGAGGCACCGGGGAGCTGTTTTTT.

This clonotype has ten or more counts. The chain has TRBV5-1 and TRBJ2-1; TRBD2 matches at 11 bases. The CDR3 consists of 15 residues. Unmatched junction bases numbered 5, after V lost 4 bases and J lost 5 bases. The V gene's germline CDR1 is SGHRS and CDR2 YFSETQ. Here the CDR3 reads CASSKSSGGHNEQFF. The CDR3 DNA reads as TGCGCCAGCAGCAAATCTAGCGGGGGGCACAATGAGCAGTTCTTC.

The rearrangement links TRBV3-1 to TRBJ2-7; TRBD1 aligns across 9 bases. Unmatched junction bases numbered 8, after V lost 4 bases and J lost 7 bases. Germline V lookup: CDR1 LGHDT, CDR2 YNNKEL (reference sequence). CDR3 length: 14 residues. The DNA for the CDR3 is TGTGCCAGCAGCCCCTATCGAGGACAGGGGGAGCAGTACTTC. Translated: CASSPYRGQGEQYF.

The V call is TRBV24-1, the J call TRBJ1-1, with D perhaps TRBD1 (5 bases). Germline V lookup: CDR1 KGHDR, CDR2 SFDVKD. CDR3 length equals 14 residues. Trimming took off 4 bases at V and 4 bases at J, with 12 bases between the two ends. The CDR3 DNA sequence: TGTGCCACCAGTGACGGGACGGAGTTCACTGAAGCTTTCTTT. Translated, it gives CATSDGTEFTEAFF.

The rearrangement uses TRBV5-6 and TRBJ2-6, with D unclear. The CDR3 length is 15 residues. V was cut by 1 base and J by 0 bases, with 5 bases left in between. The germline V gene has CDR1 SGHDT and CDR2 YYEEEE. In DNA form, the CDR3 reads TGTGCCAGCAGCTTGTACGACTCTGGGGCCAACGTCCTGACTTTC. Its protein is CASSLYDSGANVLTF.

The J gene is TRBJ2-2, the V gene TRBV12-3 or TRBV12-4, with 12 bases fitting TRBD1. Germline trimming cut 4 bases from V and 4 bases from J; bases unmatched to any gene: 4. The CDR3 spans 16 residues. The CDR3 sequence is CASSSGQGAGTGELFF. CDR3 bases: TGTGCCAGCAGTTCGGGACAGGGGGCTGGCACCGGGGAGCTGTTTTTT.

This clonotype was detected a few times. The rearrangement joins TRBV10-3 to TRBJ2-7; TRBD1 aligns across 7 bases. CDR3 length: 14 amino acids. V lost 7 bases, J lost 1 base, and 7 bases stayed unmatched. Looked up from germline, CDR1 is ENHRY and CDR2 is SYGVKD. The CDR3 loop reads CAITPGQTSYEQYF. CDR3 nucleotide sequence: TGTGCCATCACTCCGGGACAGACTTCCTACGAGCAGTACTTC.

The chain combines TRBV10-1 with TRBJ2-1; D remains ambiguous. The CDR3 has 11 residues. The V and J ends lost 2 bases and 9 bases respectively, with 5 bases between them. The V gene's germline CDR1 is WNHNN and CDR2 SYGVQD (reference sequence). The CDR3 DNA is TGCGCCAGCAGTGAGAAGTTTGAGCAGTTCTTC. Protein sequence: CASSEKFEQFF.

Only a few counts were recorded for this clonotype. The chain joins TRBV7-8 to TRBJ1-2; D gene ambiguous. Germline CDR1 and CDR2: SGHVS and FQNEAQ. There are 13 residues in the CDR3. V dropped 4 bases and J dropped 8 bases, with 14 bases sitting between them. DNA for the CDR3: TGTGCCAGCAGCTCTATAGACGGCAACGGCTACACCTTC. This encodes CASSSIDGNGYTF.

This clonotype was seen only a few times. The chain carries TRBV20-1 and TRBJ2-5; D could derive from TRBD1 or TRBD2 (5 bases each). Germline assignment: CDR1 DFQATT and CDR2 SNEGSKA (reference sequence). Between the trimmed V and J ends, which lost 2 bases and 2 bases, there was a span of 12 bases. The CDR3 runs to 14 residues. CDR3 sequence: CSARRDGGQETQYF. CDR3 coding DNA: TGCAGTGCTAGAAGGGACGGAGGACAAGAGACCCAGTACTTC.

V is TRBV3-1 and J is TRBJ1-5, with D unclear. The CDR3 sequence is 14 residues long. Trimming removed 4 bases at V and 6 bases at J, with 13 bases between. CDR1 LGHDT and CDR2 YNNKEL come from the germline V gene (reference sequence). The CDR3 loop reads CASSPTYYGQPQHF. The CDR3 nucleotides read TGTGCCAGCAGCCCTACTTATTACGGTCAGCCCCAGCATTTT.

V and J are TRBV7-2 and TRBJ2-1, with D possibly matching TRBD1 (5 bases). The CDR3 is 14 residues long. The ends were cut back, 6 bases at V and 5 bases at J, with 14 bases in the middle. In germline, CDR1 is SGHTA, CDR2 FQGNSA. CDR3 region: CASSYQTGNNEQFF. CDR3 nucleotides: TGTGCCAGCAGTTATCAAACAGGTAACAATGAGCAGTTCTTC.

The V call is TRBV3-1, the J call TRBJ2-1; D remains unclear. The CDR3 is 14 residues long. V was shortened by 3 bases and J by 5 bases, with 11 bases between the two germline ends. Germline lookup yields CDR1 LGHDT and CDR2 YNNKEL (reference sequence). The DNA for the CDR3 is TGTGCCAGCAGCCAGAGTGATCGGAACAATGAGCAGTTCTTC. This codes for CASSQSDRNNEQFF.

There are a few counts of this clonotype. For the CDR3, the DNA is TGTGCCAGCAGCCGCTCGGGGGCCCCTCCTGATACGCAGTATTTT. Protein: CASSRSGAPPDTQYF. V gene TRBV9 combines with J gene TRBJ2-3; D is possibly TRBD1 or TRBD2 (6 bases each). The germline CDR1 and CDR2 sequences are SGDLS and YYNGEE. Trimming pared 4 bases from V and 6 bases from J, leaving 18 bases between. There are 15 residues in the CDR3.

This clonotype was detected a few times. The chain is built from TRBV29-1 and TRBJ1-1, with D perhaps TRBD1 (5 bases). The CDR3 totals 14 residues. Germline V CDR1 and CDR2: SQVTM, ANQGSEA. Trimming removed 6 bases at V and 4 bases at J, with 18 bases between. The CDR3 sequence: CSVNLGVGGTEAFF. In nucleotides, the CDR3 is TGCAGCGTCAATCTAGGGGTAGGAGGCACTGAAGCTTTCTTT. Full variable domain (outside the CDR3, taken from reference TRBV29-1 and TRBJ1-1): SAVISQKPSRDICQRGTSLTIQCQVDSQVTMMFWYRQQPGQSLTLIATANQGSEATYESGFVIDKFPISRPNLTFSTLTVSNMSPEDSSIYLCSVNLGVGGTEAFFGQGTRLTVV.

The V call is TRBV25-1, the J call TRBJ2-7, with 8 bases lining up with TRBD1. The CDR3 totals 13 residues. Trimming at V came to 6 bases and at J to 6 bases, leaving 7 bases not matched to a gene. Germline values: CDR1 MGHDK, CDR2 SYGVNS. The CDR3 loop is CASRPGGGGEQYF. Written as DNA, the CDR3 is TGTGCCAGCAGACCAGGGGGCGGAGGCGAGCAGTACTTC.